The 10 T cell receptor beta chains presented below share a single source sample, sequenced in a study of cytomegalovirus exposure and HLA in healthy donors. PCR was performed using 60 Vbeta and 13 Jbeta primers. The method was immunoSEQ multiplex PCR; TCRdb's version includes in-frame clones alone and lacks a portion of them. The sample yields about 94,000 clones, roughly 78% seen once. Sequencing was done on a sample of PBMCs. All receptors come from an older woman in good health and CMV-seronegative.

This clone occurred a few times. The J gene is TRBJ1-2, the V gene TRBV4-1; TRBD1 aligns across 7 bases. The junction had 5 bases not matched to a gene; V was cut back by 1 base and J by 6 bases. This CDR3 is 14 amino acids long. Germline V gene sequence: CDR1 MGHRA, CDR2 YSYEKL. This chain's CDR3 is CASSQANRGNGYTF. The CDR3 nucleotides are TGCGCCAGCAGCCAAGCAAACAGGGGAAATGGCTACACCTTC.

The rearrangement links TRBV10-1 to TRBJ2-7; D perhaps matches TRBD1 (5 bases). The CDR3 spans 13 residues. The V end lost 3 bases, the J end lost 4 bases, and 10 bases lay between the germline ends. Germline assignment: CDR1 WNHNN and CDR2 SYGVQD (reference sequence). For the CDR3, the DNA is TGCGCCAGCAGTGAAACAGGCCGATACGAGCAGTACTTC. It is translated as CASSETGRYEQYF.

The chain links TRBV30 to TRBJ1-1; D is ambiguous. With 2 bases removed from V and 10 bases from J, the gap between germline ends came to 14 bases. Germline V gene lookup returns CDR1 GTSNPN and CDR2 SVGIG (reference sequence). The CDR3 is made up of 12 amino acids. The CDR3 sequence: CAWSLVGASAFF. The CDR3, as DNA: TGTGCCTGGAGTTTGGTAGGAGCTTCAGCTTTCTTT.

Here the CDR3 reads CSVAGRANTEAFF. The CDR3 nucleotides are TGCAGCGTTGCAGGCCGTGCGAACACTGAAGCTTTCTTT. The rearrangement joins TRBV29-1 to TRBJ1-1, with D unclear. The germline CDR1 and CDR2 sequences are SQVTM and ANQGSEA. This CDR3 has 13 residues. V shed 4 bases and J shed 1 base, with 10 bases lying between them.

The sample holds a few counts of this clone. The J gene is TRBJ1-1, the V gene TRBV29-1; D gene unclear. V shed 0 bases and J shed 1 base, with 9 bases lying between them. Per germline, CDR1 SQVTM and CDR2 ANQGSEA. This CDR3 is 14 amino acids long. CDR3 amino acids: CSVEEELSNTEAFF. CDR3 nucleotide sequence: TGCAGCGTTGAAGAGGAACTATCGAACACTGAAGCTTTCTTT.

DNA for the CDR3: TGTGCCAGCAGCTTTCGGGTGGGCTCTGGAAACACCATATATTTT. It encodes CASSFRVGSGNTIYF. This chain uses TRBV7-9 with TRBJ1-3; D unclear. CDR1 is SEHNR, CDR2 FQNEAQ, per germline (reference sequence). V lost 3 bases, J lost 0 bases, and 9 bases lay in between. The CDR3 runs to 15 residues. Full variable domain (missing parts from reference TRBV7-9 and TRBJ1-3): DTGVSQNPRHKITKRGQNVTFRCDPISEHNRLYWYRQTLGQGPEFLTYFQNEAQLEKSRLLSDRFSAERPKGSFSTLEIQRTEQGDSAMYLCASSFRVGSGNTIYFGEGSWLTVV.

The chain employs TRBV4-1 and TRBJ2-5, with D uncertain. This CDR3 is 12 amino acids long. V shed 3 bases and J shed 5 bases, with 7 bases lying between them. CDR1 and CDR2 (germline): MGHRA, YSYEKL. Here the CDR3 DNA reads TGCGCCAGCAGCCATCTCGGGGAGACCCAGTACTTC. This encodes CASSHLGETQYF.

The count of this clone is one. The rearrangement links TRBV6-5 to TRBJ1-2, with D perhaps TRBD1 (5 bases). The CDR3 is 14 amino acids. CDR1 is MNHEY and CDR2 is SVGAGI in the germline V gene. V lost 2 bases and J lost 8, with 15 bases in between. This chain's CDR3 is CASSYGQGAWGYTF. CDR3 sequence (DNA): TGTGCCAGCAGTTACGGCCAGGGTGCATGGGGCTACACCTTC.

This clone was counted between two and nine times. The chain employs TRBV4-1 and TRBJ1-1; perhaps TRBD1 as D (6 bases). Per the germline V gene, CDR1 is MGHRA and CDR2 is YSYEKL. V shed 0 bases and J shed 6 bases, with 14 bases lying between them. The CDR3 is 15 amino acids. CDR3 in amino acids: CASSQDQPGGAEAFF. CDR3 DNA sequence: TGCGCCAGCAGCCAAGATCAACCGGGGGGCGCTGAAGCTTTCTTT.

V is TRBV7-6 and J is TRBJ2-1, with D possibly matching TRBD2 (7 bases). V was clipped by 5 bases and J by 2 bases, with 13 bases between them. The germline V gene has CDR1 SGHVS and CDR2 FNYEAQ. The CDR3 is made up of 15 amino acids. In DNA, the CDR3 is TGTGCCAGCAGCCCAAGGGGGGGGCCCTACAATGAGCAGTTCTTC. This translates into CASSPRGGPYNEQFF. The full variable domain, completed using reference TRBV7-6 and TRBJ2-1, is GAGVSQSPRYKVTKRGQDVALRCDPISGHVSLYWYRQALGQGPEFLTYFNYEAQQDKSGLPNDRFSAERPEGSISTLTIQRTEQRDSAMYRCASSPRGGPYNEQFFGPGTRLTVL.